The 4 T cell receptor beta chains presented below share a single source sample, sequenced in a study of blood T cell repertoires in COVID-19. Repertoires were generated with immunoSEQ multiplex PCR, while TCRdb's copy carries only in-frame clones and drops some. The data show 40,000 or so clones, just over 85% seen once. Sequencing input: peripheral blood. The receptor source for this set is a man aged 35-49 years with active COVID-19.

This clone was recorded only once. The CDR3 is CASSPGVVGNTEAFF. Here the CDR3 DNA reads TGTGCCAGCTCCCCCGGGGTGGTGGGAAACACTGAAGCTTTCTTT. This chain uses TRBV18 with TRBJ1-1, with no clear D. The CDR3 contains 15 residues. Trimming took 6 bases from V and 2 from J, leaving 16 bases between them. The V gene's germline CDR1 is KGHSH and CDR2 LQKENI.

The V and J genes are TRBV19 and TRBJ1-1; unclear D gene. The CDR3 contains 14 residues. The germline V gene has CDR1 LNHDA and CDR2 SQIVND (reference sequence). Trimming took off 6 bases at V and 1 base at J, with 12 bases between the two ends. The CDR3 protein is CASSWAGPNTEAFF. CDR3 in DNA: TGTGCCAGTAGCTGGGCGGGTCCGAACACTGAAGCTTTCTTT. Complete variable domain (other parts from reference TRBV19 and TRBJ1-1): DGGITQSPKYLFRKEGQNVTLSCEQNLNHDAMYWYRQDPGQGLRLIYYSQIVNDFQKGDIAEGYSVSREKKESFPLTVTSAQKNPTAFYLCASSWAGPNTEAFFGQGTRLTVV.

The J gene is TRBJ2-5, the V gene TRBV24-1, with TRBD1 matching 8 bases. Per germline, CDR1 KGHDR and CDR2 SFDVKD. The CDR3 runs 18 residues. V shed 3 bases, J shed 0 bases, and the junction held 11 bases outside the gene matches. The CDR3 nucleotides are TGTGCCACCAGTGATGGGGACAAGACAGGGGAGTACCAAGAGACCCAGTACTTC. The encoded protein is CATSDGDKTGEYQETQYF.

The chain employs TRBV3-1 (or the pseudogene TRBV3-2) and TRBJ2-2; TRBD2 might be the D (6 bases). V dropped 2 bases and J dropped 6 bases, with 10 bases sitting between them. The CDR3 has 14 amino acids. CDR1 and CDR2 from the germline V gene are LGHDT and YNNKEL (reference sequence). The CDR3 loop is CASSQLRDSGELFF. CDR3 bases: TGTGCCAGCAGCCAATTACGGGACTCCGGGGAGCTGTTTTTT.